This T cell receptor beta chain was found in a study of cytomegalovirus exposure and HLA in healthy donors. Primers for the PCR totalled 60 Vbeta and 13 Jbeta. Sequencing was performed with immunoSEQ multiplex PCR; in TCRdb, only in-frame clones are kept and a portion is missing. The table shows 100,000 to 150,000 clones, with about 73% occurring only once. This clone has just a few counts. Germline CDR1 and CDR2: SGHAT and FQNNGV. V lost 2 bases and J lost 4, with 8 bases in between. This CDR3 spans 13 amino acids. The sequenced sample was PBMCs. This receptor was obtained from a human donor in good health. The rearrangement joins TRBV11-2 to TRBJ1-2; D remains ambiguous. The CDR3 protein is CASSLPRGYGYTF. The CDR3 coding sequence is TGTGCCAGCAGCTTACCCCGGGGCTATGGCTACACCTTC.